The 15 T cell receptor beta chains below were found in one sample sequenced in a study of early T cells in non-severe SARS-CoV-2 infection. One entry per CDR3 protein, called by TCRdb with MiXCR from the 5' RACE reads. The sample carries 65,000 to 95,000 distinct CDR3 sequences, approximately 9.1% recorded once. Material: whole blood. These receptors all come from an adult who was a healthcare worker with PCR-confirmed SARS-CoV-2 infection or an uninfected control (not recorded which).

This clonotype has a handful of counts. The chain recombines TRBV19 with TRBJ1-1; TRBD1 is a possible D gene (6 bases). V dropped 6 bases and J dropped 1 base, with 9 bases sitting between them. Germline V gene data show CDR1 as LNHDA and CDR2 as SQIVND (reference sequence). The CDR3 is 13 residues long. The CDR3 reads CASRDRKNTEAFF. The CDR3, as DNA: TGTGCCAGTAGAGACAGGAAGAACACTGAAGCTTTCTTT.

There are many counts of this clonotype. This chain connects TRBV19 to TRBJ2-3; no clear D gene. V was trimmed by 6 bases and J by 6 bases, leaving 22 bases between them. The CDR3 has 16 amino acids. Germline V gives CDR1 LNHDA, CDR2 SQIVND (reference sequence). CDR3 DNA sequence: TGTGCCAGTAGCGCCTCCGGCCCCAGAGTAAGCGATACGCAGTATTTT. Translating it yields CASSASGPRVSDTQYF.

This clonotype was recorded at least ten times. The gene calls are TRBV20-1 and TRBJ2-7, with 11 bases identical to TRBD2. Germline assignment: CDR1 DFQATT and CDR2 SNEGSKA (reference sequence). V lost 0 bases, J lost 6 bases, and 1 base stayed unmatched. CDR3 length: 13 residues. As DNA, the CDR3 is TGCAGTGCTAGAGATACTAGCGGGAGCGAGCAGTACTTC. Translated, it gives CSARDTSGSEQYF.

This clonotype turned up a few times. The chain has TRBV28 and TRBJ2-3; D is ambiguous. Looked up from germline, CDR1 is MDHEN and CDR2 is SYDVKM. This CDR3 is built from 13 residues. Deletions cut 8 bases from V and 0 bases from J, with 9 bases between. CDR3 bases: TGTGCCAGCTCTCCCTCTAGCACAGATACGCAGTATTTT. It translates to CASSPSSTDTQYF.

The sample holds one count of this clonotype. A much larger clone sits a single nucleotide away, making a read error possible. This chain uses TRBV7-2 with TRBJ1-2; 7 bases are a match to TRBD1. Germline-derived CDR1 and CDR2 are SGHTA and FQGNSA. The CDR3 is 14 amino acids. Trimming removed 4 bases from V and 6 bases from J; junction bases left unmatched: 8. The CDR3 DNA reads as TGTGCCAGCAGCTCCCCAGGGGGAAGCCATGGCTACACCTTC. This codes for CASSSPGGSHGYTF.

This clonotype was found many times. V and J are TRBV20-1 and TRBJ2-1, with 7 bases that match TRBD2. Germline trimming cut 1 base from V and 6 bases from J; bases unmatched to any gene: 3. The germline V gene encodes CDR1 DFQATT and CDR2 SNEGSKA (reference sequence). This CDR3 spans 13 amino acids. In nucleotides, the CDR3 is TGCAGTGCTAGAGGGGGGGGACTCAATGAGCAGTTCTTC. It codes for CSARGGGLNEQFF.

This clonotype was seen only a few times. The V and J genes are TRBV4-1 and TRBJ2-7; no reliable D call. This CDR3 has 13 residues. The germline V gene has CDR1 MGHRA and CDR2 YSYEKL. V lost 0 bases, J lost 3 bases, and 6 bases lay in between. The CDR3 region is CASSQESIYEQYF. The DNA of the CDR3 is TGCGCCAGCAGCCAAGAGTCCATCTACGAGCAGTACTTC.

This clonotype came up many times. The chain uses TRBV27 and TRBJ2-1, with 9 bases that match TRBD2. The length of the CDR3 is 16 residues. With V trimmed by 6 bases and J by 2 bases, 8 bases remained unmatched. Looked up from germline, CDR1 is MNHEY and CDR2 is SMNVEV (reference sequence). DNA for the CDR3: TGTGCCAGCAGACCCCTGACTAGCGGAGCCTACAATGAGCAGTTCTTC. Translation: CASRPLTSGAYNEQFF.

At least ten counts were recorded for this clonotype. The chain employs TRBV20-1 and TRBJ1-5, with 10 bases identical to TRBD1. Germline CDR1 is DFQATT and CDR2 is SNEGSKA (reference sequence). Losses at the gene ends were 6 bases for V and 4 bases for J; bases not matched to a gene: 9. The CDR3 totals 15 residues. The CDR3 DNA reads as TGCAGTGCCGGGAAAGGGGGACAGGGGAATCAGCCCCAGCATTTT. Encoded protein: CSAGKGGQGNQPQHF.

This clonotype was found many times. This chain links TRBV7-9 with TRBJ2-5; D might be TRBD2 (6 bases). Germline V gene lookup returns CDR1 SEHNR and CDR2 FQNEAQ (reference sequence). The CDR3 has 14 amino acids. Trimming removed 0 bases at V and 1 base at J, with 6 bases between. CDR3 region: CASSLAGGQETQYF. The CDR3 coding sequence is TGTGCCAGCAGCTTAGCGGGGGGCCAAGAGACCCAGTACTTC.

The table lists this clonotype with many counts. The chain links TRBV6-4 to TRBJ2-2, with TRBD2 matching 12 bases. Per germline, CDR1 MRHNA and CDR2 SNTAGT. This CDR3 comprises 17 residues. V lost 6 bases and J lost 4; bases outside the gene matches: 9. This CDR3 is CASRTTSGRTGTGELFF. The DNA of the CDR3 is TGTGCCAGCAGAACGACTAGCGGGAGAACGGGCACCGGGGAGCTGTTTTTT.

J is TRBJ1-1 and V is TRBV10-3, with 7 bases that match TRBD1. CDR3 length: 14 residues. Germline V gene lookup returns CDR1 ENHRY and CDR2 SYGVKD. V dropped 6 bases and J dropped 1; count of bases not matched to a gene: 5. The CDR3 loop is CAIRGAGGNTEAFF. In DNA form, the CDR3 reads TGTGCCATCAGAGGGGCAGGGGGGAACACTGAAGCTTTCTTT.

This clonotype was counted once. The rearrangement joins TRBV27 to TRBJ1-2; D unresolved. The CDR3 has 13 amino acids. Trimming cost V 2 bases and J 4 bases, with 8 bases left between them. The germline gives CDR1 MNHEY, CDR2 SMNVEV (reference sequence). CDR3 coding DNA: TGTGCCAGCAGTTTAAAGGGTGGCTATGGCTACACCTTC. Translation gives CASSLKGGYGYTF.

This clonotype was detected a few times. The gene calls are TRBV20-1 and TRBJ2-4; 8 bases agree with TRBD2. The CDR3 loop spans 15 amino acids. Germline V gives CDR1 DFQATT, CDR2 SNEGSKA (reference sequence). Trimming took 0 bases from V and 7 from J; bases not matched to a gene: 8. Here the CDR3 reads CSARDPSGRNNIQYF. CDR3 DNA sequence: TGCAGTGCTAGAGATCCGAGCGGGAGAAATAACATTCAGTACTTC.

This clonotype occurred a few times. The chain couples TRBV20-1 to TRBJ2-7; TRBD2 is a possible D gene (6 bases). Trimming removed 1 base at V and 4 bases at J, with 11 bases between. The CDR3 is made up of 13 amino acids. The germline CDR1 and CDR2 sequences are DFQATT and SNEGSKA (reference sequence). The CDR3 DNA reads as TGCAGTGCTAGAGCGGGAGTTATATACGAGCAGTACTTC. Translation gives CSARAGVIYEQYF.